This T cell receptor (beta chain) was profiled in a study of T cell clonality in common variable immunodeficiency. Study-level points and caveats: Fewer deletions and N-nucleotide insertions were reportedly seen in common variable immunodeficiency TCR beta sequences.

This clone was picked up many times. Its antigen is not known. The missing CDR3 end, 3 residues past where the read stops, is filled in from the germline J gene. Caucasian heritage predominated among both patients and controls. Blood came from CVID subjects not ill and not taking immunomodulatory or immunosuppressive medication. Trimming took 0 bases from V and 3 from J, leaving 14 bases between them. Germline values: CDR1 DFQATT, CDR2 SNEGSKA (reference sequence). There are 15 residues in the CDR3. Assay used: immunoSEQ multiplex PCR; TCRdb lists only in-frame clones, some missing. The repertoire consists of some 12,000 clones, none detected only once.

J is TRBJ1-1 and V is TRBV20-1, with D possibly TRBD1 on 5 matching bases. The sample taken for sequencing was peripheral blood mononuclear cells. The clonotype was recovered from a human donor with common variable immunodeficiency. This CDR3 is CSAREVRGLDTEAFF. CDR3 DNA (partial): TGCAGTGCTAGAGAGGTAAGGGGCTTGGACACTGAA.